Following are 15 T cell receptor beta chains from one sample sequenced in a study of vaccination effects on CD4 cells after COVID-19. Which antigens these TCRs recognize remains unknown. This table comes from immunoSEQ multiplex PCR, and its TCRdb copy is limited to in-frame clones, with some not included. Here the sample spans around 66,000 clones, around 70% being singletons. At the end of 9 to 11 days of culture, CD4+ T cells were isolated. Two doses of BNT162b2 or mRNA-1273 vaccine were administered to participants. This specimen was CD4+ T cells from PBMCs cultured without peptide, taken after COVID-19 vaccination. Every receptor here comes from a human donor who received a COVID-19 vaccine.

This clone has just a few counts. The gene calls are TRBV2 and TRBJ1-1; D remains unclear. Germline V gives CDR1 SNHLY, CDR2 FYNNEI. The CDR3 is made up of 15 amino acids. Trimming cost V 4 bases and J 6 bases, with 18 bases left between them. DNA for the CDR3: TGTGCCAGCAGTGGCCCCCCAGGCGCGGAAGCTGAAGCTTTCTTT. Translated: CASSGPPGAEAEAFF.

The chain joins TRBV5-8 to TRBJ1-5, with 10 nucleotides matching TRBD1. Germline V gene sequence: CDR1 SGHTS, CDR2 YDEGEE. CDR3 length: 15 amino acids. V gave up 3 bases and J gave up 5 bases; unmatched junction bases: 5. The CDR3 nucleotides are TGTGCCAGCAGCTATGGACAGGGGGTATATCAGCCCCAGCATTTT. Its protein product is CASSYGQGVYQPQHF.

CDR3: CASALEGQSSYNSPLHF. In nucleotides, the CDR3 is TGTGCCAGCGCGCTTGAGGGACAGTCGAGCTATAATTCACCCCTCCACTTT. V is TRBV2 and J is TRBJ1-6, with TRBD1 identical over 7 bases. After removal of 8 bases from V and 3 bases from J, the junction contained 13 bases not matched to a gene. Germline CDR1 is SNHLY and CDR2 is FYNNEI. The CDR3 contains 17 residues. Combining the CDR3 with reference TRBV2 and TRBJ1-6 gives the whole variable domain EPEVTQTPSHQVTQMGQEVILRCVPISNHLYFYWYRQILGQKVEFLVSFYNNEISEKSEIFDDQFSVERPDGSNFTLKIRSTKLEDSAMYFCASALEGQSSYNSPLHFGNGTRLTVT.

There are a few counts of this clone. The chain recombines TRBV24-1 with TRBJ2-1, with D possibly TRBD2 on 5 matching bases. Germline CDR1 reads KGHDR; CDR2 reads SFDVKD. This CDR3 is built from 12 residues. Between the trimmed V and J ends, which lost 4 bases and 7 bases, there was a span of 7 bases. Here the CDR3 reads CATSETRNEQFF. The CDR3 DNA is TGTGCCACCAGTGAAACTAGGAATGAGCAGTTCTTC.

The table lists this clone with a few counts. The gene calls are TRBV12-3 or TRBV12-4 and TRBJ2-5; 7 positions match TRBD2. This CDR3 spans 13 amino acids. The J segment lost 5 bases and the V segment lost 2 bases, leaving 2 bases of the junction unmatched. CDR3 nucleotide sequence: TGTGCCAGCAGTTTACGGGGGGTCGAGACCCAGTACTTC. This encodes CASSLRGVETQYF.

The gene calls are TRBV29-1 and TRBJ1-4, with TRBD1 as a possible D gene (6 bases). This CDR3 is 16 amino acids long. Trimming took 6 bases from V and 3 from J, leaving 20 bases between them. Germline-derived CDR1 and CDR2 are SQVTM and ANQGSEA. The CDR3 region has the DNA TGCAGCGTAGAGATCAGGGGTGTTTCGGCTAATGAAAAACTGTTTTTT. Amino acid sequence: CSVEIRGVSANEKLFF.

This rearrangement joins TRBV6-6 to TRBJ1-4, with a possible D match to TRBD1 (6 bases). The length of the CDR3 is 16 residues. V gave up 2 bases and J gave up 7 bases, with 17 bases separating them. CDR1 and CDR2 (germline): MNHNY, SVGAGI (reference sequence). The CDR3 nucleotides are TGTGCCAGCAGTTACCCACTACAGGGCGGAGGTGAAAAACTGTTTTTT. Its translation is CASSYPLQGGGEKLFF.

In its sample, this clone was seen a few times. The rearrangement joins TRBV9 to TRBJ2-1, with D perhaps assigned TRBD1 or TRBD2 (6 bases each). The CDR3 spans 15 residues. Germline V lookup: CDR1 SGDLS, CDR2 YYNGEE. The V end was cut by 3 bases, the J end by 0 bases, with 10 bases between. This chain's CDR3 is CASSARGDSYNEQFF. The CDR3 DNA reads TGTGCCAGCAGCGCGAGGGGGGACTCCTACAATGAGCAGTTCTTC.

V is TRBV10-1 and J is TRBJ2-1; possibly TRBD2 for D (6 bases). This CDR3 comprises 14 residues. The V and J ends lost 6 bases and 6 bases respectively, with 15 bases between them. CDR1 and CDR2 (germline): WNHNN, SYGVQD (reference sequence). As DNA, the CDR3 is TGCGCCAGCAGGGTTCCCGGGGGAGGCAATGAGCAGTTCTTC. It codes for CASRVPGGGNEQFF.

This chain connects TRBV19 to TRBJ2-7; TRBD2 agrees at 9 bases. The CDR3 runs to 15 residues. The V gene's germline CDR1 is LNHDA and CDR2 SQIVND (reference sequence). The V gene end was trimmed by 4 bases and the J gene end by 2 bases; junction bases not matched to a gene: 6. The CDR3 DNA is TGTGCCAGTAGTAGAAGCGGGGGGCCTACCTACGAGCAGTACGTC. It yields the protein CASSRSGGPTYEQYV.

V usage is TRBV3-1 (or the pseudogene TRBV3-2) and J usage is TRBJ2-2, with a weak D call TRBD2 (6 bases). Germline lookup yields CDR1 LGHDT and CDR2 YNNKEL (reference sequence). Trimming removed 0 bases at V and 1 base at J, with 9 bases between. The CDR3 has 16 residues. Written as DNA, the CDR3 is TGTGCCAGCAGCCAAGACTGGGGGGTGAACACCGGGGAGCTGTTTTTT. Amino acids: CASSQDWGVNTGELFF.

The J gene is TRBJ1-3, the V gene TRBV7-8, with D uncertain. V was trimmed by 1 base and J by 0 bases, leaving 4 bases between them. There are 14 residues in the CDR3. Germline CDR1 reads SGHVS; CDR2 reads FQNEAQ. The CDR3 here is CASSLVNSGNTIYF. CDR3 DNA: TGTGCCAGCAGCTTAGTTAACTCTGGAAACACCATATATTTT.

The J gene is TRBJ1-2, the V gene TRBV5-6; D might be TRBD1 (6 bases). Germline values: CDR1 SGHDT, CDR2 YYEEEE. Deletions cut 2 bases from V and 5 bases from J, with 10 bases between. This CDR3 is built from 13 residues. CDR3 sequence (DNA): TGTGCCAGCAGCTTACAGGGAAATTATGGCTACACCTTC. This sequence encodes CASSLQGNYGYTF.

This clone is a singleton in its sample. The rearrangement links TRBV25-1 to TRBJ1-2, with D unclear. Germline V gene data show CDR1 as MGHDK and CDR2 as SYGVNS. The V and J ends lost 8 bases and 2 bases respectively, with 6 bases between them. The length of the CDR3 is 11 residues. The CDR3 sequence: CASGSNYGYTF. The CDR3 region has the DNA TGTGCCAGCGGGTCCAACTATGGCTACACCTTC.

This rearrangement joins TRBV5-8 to TRBJ1-5, with D unresolved. Looked up from germline, CDR1 is SGHTS and CDR2 is YDEGEE. The CDR3 loop spans 16 amino acids. The ends were cut back, 0 bases at V and 4 bases at J, with 14 bases in the middle. CDR3 sequence: CASSLGRAARNQPQHF. CDR3 coding DNA: TGTGCCAGCAGCTTGGGTAGGGCAGCCCGTAATCAGCCCCAGCATTTT.